One T cell receptor beta chain is described in this entry. Its antigen is still unknown. No qualities accompany the bases; no much larger clone lies one base away. The data stem from a study of cytomegalovirus exposure and HLA in healthy donors (dated by TCRdb to about 2017). Describing the broader study: The 650 to 800 repertoires of the first cohort and the 120 validation repertoires were produced on the same platform, according to a later analysis. To predict cytomegalovirus infection status, the study combined high-throughput TCR immunosequencing, statistical association of individual TCRs with disease status, and machine learning. The study was designed to test whether signatures of past pathogen exposure could be identified by cataloging public T cell receptors. A separate validation cohort of approximately 120 different subjects was used in addition to the 666-subject first cohort.

Receptors were amplified or captured by the immunoSEQ multiplex PCR assay. The paper's processing steps were these. A statistical classification framework was built for diagnosing cytomegalovirus status from the catalog of TCR beta chain sequences. The immuneACCESS repertoire file appears here via TCRdb, limited to in-frame rearrangements. These files lack a portion of the clones; in checked studies, under half of the deficit traces to unresolved V genes, and the cause of the others is not known. V, J and clone size are taken as reported in that table, and D and trimming were inferred from the DNA itself. The sample contains 160,000 or so clones, around nine tenths of them found a single time. More than 1.2% of the sample is in the top ten clones. The donors belonged to the validation cohort of about 120 subjects, which was separate from the approximately 700-subject first cohort. In the germline V gene, CDR1 corresponds to SGHRS and CDR2 to YFSETQ. V is clipped by 0 bases and J by 4 bases, and the sequence between their germline boundaries is 10 bases long. The CDR3 goes from the cysteine to the phenylalanine over 14 residues. The only DNA kept is the CDR3, 42 bases in frame from the first base.

Study-level results and caveats: According to the authors, the approach could potentially be generalized to other disease states and immunological phenotypes. In both the original and validation cohorts, the classifier was reported to diagnose cytomegalovirus status with high specificity and sensitivity. While some public TCRs were present in many individuals, most TCR sequences turned up only very rarely across donors. A later analysis found that TCRs clustered in the first cohort also tended to co-occur in the roughly 120 validation repertoires, with 94% of cluster scores above 0. All 120 or so repertoires were used to score co-occurrence in the validation cohort in a later analysis, because that analysis had no HLA typing for the cohort. A few of the identified cytomegalovirus-associated TCR beta chains were confirmed in vitro to be specific for cytomegalovirus antigens. The study gave a list of over 150 TCR beta chains associated with cytomegalovirus.

This sequence uses TRBV5-1 and TRBJ1-1, with no D gene named confidently. The sequenced sample consisted of PBMCs. This clonotype was sampled from a woman aged 25 to 39 in good health and CMV-seronegative. The CDR3 protein: CASSLDGSGTEAFF. The DNA sequence is as follows: TGCGCCAGCAGCTTGGACGGTTCTGGCACTGAAGCTTTCTTT.